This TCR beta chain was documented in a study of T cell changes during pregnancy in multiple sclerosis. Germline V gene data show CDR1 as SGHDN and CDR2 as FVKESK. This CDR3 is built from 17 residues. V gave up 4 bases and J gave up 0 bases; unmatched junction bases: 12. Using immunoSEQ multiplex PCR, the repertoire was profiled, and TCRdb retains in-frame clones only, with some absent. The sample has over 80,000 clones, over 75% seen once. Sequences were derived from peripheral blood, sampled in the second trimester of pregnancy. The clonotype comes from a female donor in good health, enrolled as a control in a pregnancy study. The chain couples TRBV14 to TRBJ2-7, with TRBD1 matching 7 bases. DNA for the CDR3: TGTGCCAGCAGCCGTCTAGGGGGCGACATAAGCTCCTACGAGCAGTACTTC. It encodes CASSRLGGDISSYEQYF.